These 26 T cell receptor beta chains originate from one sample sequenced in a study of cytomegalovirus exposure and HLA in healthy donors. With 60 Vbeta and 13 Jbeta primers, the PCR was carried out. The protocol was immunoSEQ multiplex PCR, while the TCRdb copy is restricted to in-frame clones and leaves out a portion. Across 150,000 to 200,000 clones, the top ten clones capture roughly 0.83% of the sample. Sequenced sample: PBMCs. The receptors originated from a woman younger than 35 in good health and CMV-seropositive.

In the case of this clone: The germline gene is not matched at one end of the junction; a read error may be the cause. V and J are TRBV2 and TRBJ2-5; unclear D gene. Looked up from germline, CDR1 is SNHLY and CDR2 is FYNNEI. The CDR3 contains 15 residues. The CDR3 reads CASTEDTFTQGTQYF. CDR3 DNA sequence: TGTGCCAGCACAGAGGATACATTTACTCAAGGGACCCAGTACTTC.

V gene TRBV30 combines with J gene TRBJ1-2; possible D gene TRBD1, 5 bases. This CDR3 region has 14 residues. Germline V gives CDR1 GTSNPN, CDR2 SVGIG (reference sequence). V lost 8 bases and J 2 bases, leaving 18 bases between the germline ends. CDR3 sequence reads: CAHNSDSLNYGYTF. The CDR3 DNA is TGTGCCCACAACTCCGACAGCTTAAACTATGGCTACACCTTC.

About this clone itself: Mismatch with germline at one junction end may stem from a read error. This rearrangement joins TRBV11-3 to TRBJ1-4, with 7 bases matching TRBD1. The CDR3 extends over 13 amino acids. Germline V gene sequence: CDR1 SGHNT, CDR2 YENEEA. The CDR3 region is CASSLDRAEKLFF. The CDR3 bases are TGTGCCAGCAGCCTAGACAGGGCTGAAAAACTGTTTTTT. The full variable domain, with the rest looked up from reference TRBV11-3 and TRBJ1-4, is EAGVVQSPRYKIIEKKQPVAFWCNPISGHNTLYWYLQNLGQGPELLIRYENEEAVDDSQLPKDRFSAERLKGVDSTLKIQPAELGDSAVYLCASSLDRAEKLFFGSGTQLSVL.

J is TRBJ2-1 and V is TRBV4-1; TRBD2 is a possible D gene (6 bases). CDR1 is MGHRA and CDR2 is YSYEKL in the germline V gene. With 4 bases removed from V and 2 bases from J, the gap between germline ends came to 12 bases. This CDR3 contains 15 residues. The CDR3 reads CASSPGETPYNEQFF. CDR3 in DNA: TGCGCCAGCAGCCCGGGGGAAACCCCCTACAATGAGCAGTTCTTC.

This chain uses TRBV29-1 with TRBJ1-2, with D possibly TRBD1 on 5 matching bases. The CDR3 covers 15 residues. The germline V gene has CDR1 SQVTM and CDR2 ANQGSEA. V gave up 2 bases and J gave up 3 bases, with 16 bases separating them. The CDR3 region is CSVEPPRAAYYGYTF. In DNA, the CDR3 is TGCAGCGTTGAACCCCCCAGGGCGGCGTACTATGGCTACACCTTC.

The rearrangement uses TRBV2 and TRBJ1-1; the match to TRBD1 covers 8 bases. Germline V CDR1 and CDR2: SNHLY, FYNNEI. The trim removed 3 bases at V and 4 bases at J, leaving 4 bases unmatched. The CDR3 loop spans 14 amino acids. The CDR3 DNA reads TGTGCCAGCAGTGAGGCAGGGGGCGGCACTGAAGCTTTCTTT. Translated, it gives CASSEAGGGTEAFF.

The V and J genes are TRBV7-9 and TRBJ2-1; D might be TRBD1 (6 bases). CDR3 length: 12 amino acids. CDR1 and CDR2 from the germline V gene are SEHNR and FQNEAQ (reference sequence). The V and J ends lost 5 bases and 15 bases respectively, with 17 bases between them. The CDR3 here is CASSVLRGLPFF. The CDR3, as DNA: TGTGCCAGCAGCGTACTGAGGGGGTTGCCGTTCTTC.

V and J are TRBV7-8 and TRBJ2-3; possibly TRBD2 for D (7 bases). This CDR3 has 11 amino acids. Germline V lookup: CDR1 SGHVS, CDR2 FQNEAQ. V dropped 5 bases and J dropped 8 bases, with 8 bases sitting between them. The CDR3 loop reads CASSGGATQYF. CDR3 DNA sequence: TGTGCCAGCAGCGGGGGGGCTACGCAGTATTTT.

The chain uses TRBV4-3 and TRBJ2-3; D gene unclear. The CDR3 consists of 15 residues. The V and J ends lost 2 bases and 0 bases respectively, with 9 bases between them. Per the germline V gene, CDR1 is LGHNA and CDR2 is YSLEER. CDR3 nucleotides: TGCGCCAGCAGCCAATTAGCTTTTAGCACAGATACGCAGTATTTT. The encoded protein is CASSQLAFSTDTQYF.

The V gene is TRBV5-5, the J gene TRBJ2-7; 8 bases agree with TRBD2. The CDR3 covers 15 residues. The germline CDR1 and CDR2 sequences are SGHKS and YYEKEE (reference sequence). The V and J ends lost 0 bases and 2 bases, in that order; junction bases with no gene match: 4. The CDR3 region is CASSLVLAGPYEQYF. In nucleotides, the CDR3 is TGTGCCAGCAGCTTGGTCCTAGCGGGCCCCTACGAGCAGTACTTC.

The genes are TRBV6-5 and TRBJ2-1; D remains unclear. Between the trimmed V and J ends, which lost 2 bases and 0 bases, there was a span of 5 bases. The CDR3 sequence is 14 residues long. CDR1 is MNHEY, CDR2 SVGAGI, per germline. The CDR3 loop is CASSYESSYNEQFF. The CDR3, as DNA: TGTGCCAGCAGTTACGAGAGCTCCTACAATGAGCAGTTCTTC.

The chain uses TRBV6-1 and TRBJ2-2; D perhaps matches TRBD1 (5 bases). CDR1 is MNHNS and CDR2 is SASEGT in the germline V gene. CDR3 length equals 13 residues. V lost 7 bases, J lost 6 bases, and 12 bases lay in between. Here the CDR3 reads CASNPWGAGELFF. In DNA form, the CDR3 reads TGTGCCAGCAATCCGTGGGGCGCCGGGGAGCTGTTTTTT.

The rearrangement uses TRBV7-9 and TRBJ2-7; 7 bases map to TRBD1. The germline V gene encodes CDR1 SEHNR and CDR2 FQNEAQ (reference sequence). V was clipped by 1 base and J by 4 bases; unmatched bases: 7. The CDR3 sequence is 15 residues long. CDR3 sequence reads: CASSLEEGARYEQYF. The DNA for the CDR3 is TGTGCCAGCAGCTTAGAAGAGGGGGCCAGGTACGAGCAGTACTTC.

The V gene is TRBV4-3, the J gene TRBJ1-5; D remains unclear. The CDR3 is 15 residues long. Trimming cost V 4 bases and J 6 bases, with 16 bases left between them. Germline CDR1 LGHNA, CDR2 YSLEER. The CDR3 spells CASSPEIRGIQPQHF. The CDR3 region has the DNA TGCGCCAGCAGCCCCGAAATACGGGGTATTCAGCCCCAGCATTTT.

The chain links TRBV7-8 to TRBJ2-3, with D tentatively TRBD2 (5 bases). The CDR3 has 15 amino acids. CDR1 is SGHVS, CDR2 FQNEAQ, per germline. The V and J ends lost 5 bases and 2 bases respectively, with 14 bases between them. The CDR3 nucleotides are TGTGCCAGCAGCCCAGCGGTGACCTTCACAGATACGCAGTATTTT. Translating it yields CASSPAVTFTDTQYF.

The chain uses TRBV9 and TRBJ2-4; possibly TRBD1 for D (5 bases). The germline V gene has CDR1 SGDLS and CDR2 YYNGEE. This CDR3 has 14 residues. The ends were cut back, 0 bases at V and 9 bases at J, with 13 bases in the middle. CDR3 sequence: CASSVESRVGIQYF. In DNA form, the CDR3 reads TGTGCCAGCAGCGTAGAATCCAGGGTTGGCATTCAGTACTTC. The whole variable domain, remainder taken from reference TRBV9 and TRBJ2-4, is DSGVTQTPKHLITATGQRVTLRCSPRSGDLSVYWYQQSLDQGLQFLIQYYNGEERAKGNILERFSAQQFPDLHSELNLSSLELGDSALYFCASSVESRVGIQYFGAGTRLSVL.

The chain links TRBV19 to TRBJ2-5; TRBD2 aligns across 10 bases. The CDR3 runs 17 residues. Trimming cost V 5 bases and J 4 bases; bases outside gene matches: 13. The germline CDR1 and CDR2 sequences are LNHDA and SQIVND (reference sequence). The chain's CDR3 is CASSAVGTSGTGETQYF. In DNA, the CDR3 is TGTGCCAGTAGTGCAGTTGGAACTAGCGGGACTGGAGAGACCCAGTACTTC.

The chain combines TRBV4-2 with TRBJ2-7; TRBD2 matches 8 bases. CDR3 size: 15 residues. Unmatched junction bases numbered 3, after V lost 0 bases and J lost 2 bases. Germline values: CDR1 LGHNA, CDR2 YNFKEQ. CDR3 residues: CASSQEERGTYEQYF. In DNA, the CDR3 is TGTGCCAGCAGCCAAGAGGAGCGGGGGACCTACGAGCAGTACTTC.

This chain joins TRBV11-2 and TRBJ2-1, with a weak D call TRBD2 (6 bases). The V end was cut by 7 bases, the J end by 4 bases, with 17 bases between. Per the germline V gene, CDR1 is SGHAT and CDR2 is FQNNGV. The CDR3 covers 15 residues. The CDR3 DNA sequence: TGTGCCAGCACCGCCTGGGACTCGAATTACAATGAGCAGTTCTTC. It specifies CASTAWDSNYNEQFF. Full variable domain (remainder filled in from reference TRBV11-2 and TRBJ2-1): EAGVAQSPRYKIIEKRQSVAFWCNPISGHATLYWYQQILGQGPKLLIQFQNNGVVDDSQLPKDRFSAERLKGVDSTLKIQPAKLEDSAVYLCASTAWDSNYNEQFFGPGTRLTVL.

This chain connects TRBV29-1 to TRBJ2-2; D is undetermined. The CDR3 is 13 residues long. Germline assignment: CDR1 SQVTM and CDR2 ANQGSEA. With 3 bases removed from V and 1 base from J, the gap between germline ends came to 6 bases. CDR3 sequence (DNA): TGCAGCGTTGAGTTCGGGAACACCGGGGAGCTGTTTTTT. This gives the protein CSVEFGNTGELFF.

The CDR3: CASSLDRGQVADTQYF. In DNA form, the CDR3 reads TGTGCCAGCAGCTTAGACAGGGGGCAAGTCGCAGATACGCAGTATTTT. The rearrangement links TRBV7-6 to TRBJ2-3, with TRBD1 identical over 9 bases. V lost 1 base and J lost 4; bases outside the gene matches: 6. The CDR3 totals 16 residues. The germline V gene has CDR1 SGHVS and CDR2 FNYEAQ.

The CDR3 protein is CAWGRRLAATDTQYF. The CDR3 coding sequence is TGTGCCTGGGGGCGGAGATTAGCGGCCACAGATACGCAGTATTTT. The chain couples TRBV30 to TRBJ2-3, with a weak D call TRBD2 (6 bases). V lost 5 bases and J lost 2, with 17 bases in between. Germline V gene lookup returns CDR1 GTSNPN and CDR2 SVGIG (reference sequence). The CDR3 contains 15 residues. Full variable domain (outside the CDR3, taken from reference TRBV30 and TRBJ2-3): SQTIHQWPATLVQPVGSPLSLECTVEGTSNPNLYWYRQAAGRGLQLLFYSVGIGQISSEVPQNLSASRPQDRQFILSSKKLLLSDSGFYLCAWGRRLAATDTQYFGPGTRLTVL.

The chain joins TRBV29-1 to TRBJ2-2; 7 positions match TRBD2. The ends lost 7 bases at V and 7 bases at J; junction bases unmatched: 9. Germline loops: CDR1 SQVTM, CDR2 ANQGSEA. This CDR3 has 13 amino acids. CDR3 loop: CSAAREADGELFF. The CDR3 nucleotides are TGCAGCGCCGCCCGGGAGGCCGACGGGGAGCTGTTTTTT.

This CDR3 is CASSLGDLSSYEQYF. CDR3 sequence (DNA): TGTGCCAGCAGCCTCGGCGACTTAAGCTCCTACGAGCAGTACTTC. The chain combines TRBV9 with TRBJ2-7, with no clear D. The CDR3 spans 15 residues. The V end was cut by 4 bases, the J end by 0 bases, with 14 bases between. Germline V gene sequence: CDR1 SGDLS, CDR2 YYNGEE.

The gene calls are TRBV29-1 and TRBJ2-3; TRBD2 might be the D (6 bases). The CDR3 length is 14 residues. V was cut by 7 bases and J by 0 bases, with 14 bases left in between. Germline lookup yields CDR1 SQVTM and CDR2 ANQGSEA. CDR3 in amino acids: CSATAGTSTDTQYF. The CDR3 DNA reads TGCAGCGCTACCGCTGGGACTAGCACAGATACGCAGTATTTT.

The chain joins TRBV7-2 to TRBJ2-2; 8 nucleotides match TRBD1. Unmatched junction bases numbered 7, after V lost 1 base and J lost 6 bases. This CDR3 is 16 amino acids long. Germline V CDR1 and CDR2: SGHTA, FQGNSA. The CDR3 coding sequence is TGTGCCAGCAGCTTAGTTTATTTGGGACAGGCCGGGGAGCTGTTTTTT. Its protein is CASSLVYLGQAGELFF.